The 14 T cell receptor beta chains below all came from one sample that was sequenced in a study of cytotoxic CD8 clonotypes in ibrutinib-treated CLL. Some clones are missing from TCRdb's copy, which holds only in-frame ones; the method was immunoSEQ multiplex PCR. Seen here are some 130,000 clones, roughly 85% observed once, and the top ten hold approximately 2%. Sequencing used PBMCs, obtained after 24 months of ibrutinib treatment. These receptors all come from a human donor with chronic lymphocytic leukemia.

The V call is TRBV28, the J call TRBJ1-1; the match to TRBD1 covers 12 bases. With 6 bases clipped from V and 1 base from J, the junction kept 9 bases outside the gene matches. From germline, CDR1 is MDHEN and CDR2 SYDVKM. The CDR3 runs 17 residues. CDR3 sequence: CASRSQGQGARNTEAFF. As DNA, the CDR3 is TGTGCCAGCAGGTCCCAGGGACAGGGGGCGAGGAACACTGAAGCTTTCTTT.

The gene calls are TRBV4-3 and TRBJ1-6; the D is unclear. This CDR3 contains 14 residues. Germline loops: CDR1 LGHNA, CDR2 YSLEER. Between the trimmed V and J ends, which lost 0 bases and 9 bases, there was a span of 9 bases. The CDR3 sequence: CASSQDLKGSPLHF. In DNA form, the CDR3 reads TGCGCCAGCAGCCAAGACCTAAAGGGTTCACCCCTCCACTTT.

This clone is labeled medium-sized. The chain is built from TRBV5-1 and TRBJ2-2; 7 bases agree with TRBD2. The V segment lost 4 bases and the J segment 1 base; nucleotides outside the gene matches: 16. The CDR3 totals 19 residues. Looked up from germline, CDR1 is SGHRS and CDR2 is YFSETQ. The CDR3 spells CASSAPVRRIAGNTGELFF. Here the CDR3 DNA reads TGCGCCAGCAGCGCCCCCGTCCGCAGAATAGCGGGGAACACCGGGGAGCTGTTTTTT. The full variable domain, completed using reference TRBV5-1 and TRBJ2-2, is KAGVTQTPRYLIKTRGQQVTLSCSPISGHRSVSWYQQTPGQGLQFLFEYFSETQRNKGNFPGRFSGRQFSNSRSEMNVSTLELGDSALYLCASSAPVRRIAGNTGELFFGEGSRLTVL.

The V gene is TRBV5-4, the J gene TRBJ2-5; D ambiguous. The CDR3 runs to 14 residues. Trimming stripped 4 bases from V and 3 bases from J, with 13 bases between. Germline assignment: CDR1 SGHNT and CDR2 YYREEE (reference sequence). This CDR3 is CASSPGGREETQYF. The CDR3 nucleotides are TGTGCCAGCAGCCCGGGCGGAAGGGAAGAGACCCAGTACTTC.

This clone showed up just once. The chain employs TRBV6-1 and TRBJ2-5; D is perhaps TRBD1 (6 bases). The end of the DNA fits TRBJ2-7 better, so the J call may be wrong. CDR3 size: 16 residues. Germline-derived CDR1 and CDR2 are MNHNS and SASEGT. The CDR3 here is CASSDLQGPSSYEQYF. CDR3 bases: TGTGCCAGCAGTGACCTACAGGGCCCCTCCTCCTACGAGCAGTACTTC.

CDR3 sequence reads: CASSMDGVRSYGYTF. The DNA for the CDR3 is TGTGCCAGCAGTATGGACGGGGTTCGGAGTTATGGCTACACCTTC. The V gene is TRBV28, the J gene TRBJ1-2; D is uncertain. The CDR3 is 15 amino acids. Germline CDR1 MDHEN, CDR2 SYDVKM. With 5 bases removed from V and 5 bases from J, the gap between germline ends came to 18 bases.

The V gene is TRBV7-2, the J gene TRBJ2-7; 9 bases fit TRBD1. The germline CDR1 and CDR2 sequences are SGHTA and FQGNSA. This CDR3 contains 13 residues. V gave up 5 bases and J gave up 6 bases; unmatched junction bases: 5. CDR3 in DNA: TGTGCCAGCAGCGTCGGGACAGGGCTCGAGCAGTACTTC. This translates into CASSVGTGLEQYF. The entire variable domain, with the rest obtained from reference TRBV7-2 and TRBJ2-7, is as follows: GAGVSQSPSNKVTEKGKDVELRCDPISGHTALYWYRQSLGQGLEFLIYFQGNSAPDKSGLPSDRFSAERTGGSVSTLTIQRTQQEDSAVYLCASSVGTGLEQYFGPGTRLTVT.

This clone was seen only a few times. The chain recombines TRBV7-9 with TRBJ2-5, with unresolved D. Germline CDR1 and CDR2: SEHNR and FQNEAQ (reference sequence). This CDR3 has 11 amino acids. Trimming pared 2 bases from V and 5 bases from J, leaving 3 bases between. The CDR3 spells CASSLKETQYF. DNA of the CDR3: TGTGCCAGCAGCTTAAAGGAGACCCAGTACTTC. The full variable domain, with the rest looked up from reference TRBV7-9 and TRBJ2-5, is DTGVSQNPRHKITKRGQNVTFRCDPISEHNRLYWYRQTLGQGPEFLTYFQNEAQLEKSRLLSDRFSAERPKGSFSTLEIQRTEQGDSAMYLCASSLKETQYFGPGTRLLVL.

This clone was seen once. The chain is built from TRBV5-1 and TRBJ1-1, with 7 bases that match TRBD1. This CDR3 is 13 amino acids long. With 2 bases clipped from V and 4 bases from J, the junction kept 2 bases outside the gene matches. Germline values: CDR1 SGHRS, CDR2 YFSETQ. In nucleotides, the CDR3 is TGCGCCAGCAGCTTCCAGGGGGGCACTGAAGCTTTCTTT. Its protein is CASSFQGGTEAFF.

The genes are TRBV7-2 and TRBJ2-2; D gene uncertain. CDR1 SGHTA and CDR2 FQGNSA come from the germline V gene. There are 12 residues in the CDR3. V lost 5 bases and J lost 3, with 4 bases in between. CDR3 region: CASSTDTGELFF. DNA for the CDR3: TGTGCCAGCAGCACAGACACCGGGGAGCTGTTTTTT.

This clone has only one observation. An end of the junction differs from the germline gene, which may be a read error. The chain has TRBV28 and TRBJ1-4; 9 nucleotides line up with TRBD1. This CDR3 contains 14 residues. Per the germline V gene, CDR1 is MDHEN and CDR2 is SYDVKM. Here the CDR3 reads CASSIQGAKEKLFF. For the CDR3, the DNA is TGTGCCAGCAGTATACAGGGGGCTAAAGAAAAACTGTTTTTT.

The CDR3 protein is CASSSTEFYEQYF. CDR3 nucleotide sequence: TGTGCCAGCAGCTCTACAGAATTCTACGAGCAGTACTTC. V is TRBV7-2 and J is TRBJ2-7; no clear D gene. This CDR3 has 13 residues. The germline CDR1 and CDR2 sequences are SGHTA and FQGNSA. V was cut by 4 bases and J by 3 bases, with 10 bases left in between.

The chain employs TRBV9 and TRBJ1-3; no clear D. The germline V gene has CDR1 SGDLS and CDR2 YYNGEE. This CDR3 has 15 amino acids. The V end was cut by 1 base, the J end by 0 bases, with 8 bases between. Here the CDR3 reads CASSVRDSSGNTIYF. The CDR3 DNA reads TGTGCCAGCAGCGTACGTGACTCCTCTGGAAACACCATATATTTT. The full variable domain, completed using reference TRBV9 and TRBJ1-3, is DSGVTQTPKHLITATGQRVTLRCSPRSGDLSVYWYQQSLDQGLQFLIQYYNGEERAKGNILERFSAQQFPDLHSELNLSSLELGDSALYFCASSVRDSSGNTIYFGEGSWLTVV.

This chain connects TRBV28 to TRBJ2-2, with 8 bases fitting TRBD1. Germline V CDR1 and CDR2: MDHEN, SYDVKM. The CDR3 covers 15 residues. The V and J ends lost 6 bases and 6 bases, in that order; junction bases with no gene match: 9. The CDR3 bases are TGTGCCAGCAGCAACGGACAGGGTACACCCGGGGAGCTGTTTTTT. Translating gives CASSNGQGTPGELFF.